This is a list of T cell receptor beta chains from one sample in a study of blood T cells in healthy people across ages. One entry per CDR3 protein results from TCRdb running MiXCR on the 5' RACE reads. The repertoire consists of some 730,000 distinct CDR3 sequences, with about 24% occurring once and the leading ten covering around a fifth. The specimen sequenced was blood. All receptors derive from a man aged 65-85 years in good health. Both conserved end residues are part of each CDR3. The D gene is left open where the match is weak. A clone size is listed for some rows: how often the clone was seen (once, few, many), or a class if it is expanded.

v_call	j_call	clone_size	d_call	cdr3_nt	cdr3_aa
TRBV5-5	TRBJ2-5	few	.	TGTGCCAGCAGCTCGCCGGGACACCAACAAGAGACCCAGTACTTC	CASSSPGHQQETQYF
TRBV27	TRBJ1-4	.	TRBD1	TGTGCCAGCAGTCCCGACAGGGTGAAACTGTTTTTT	CASSPDRVKLFF
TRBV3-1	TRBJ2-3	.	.	TGTGCCAGCAGCCTCACCTATACGCAGTATTTT	CASSLTYTQYF
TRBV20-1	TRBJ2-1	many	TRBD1	TGCAGTGGGGACAGGGGGCCCCATGAGCAGTTCTTC	CSGDRGPHEQFF
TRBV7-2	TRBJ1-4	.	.	TGTGCCAGCAGCCAACCCTCAAATGAAAAACTGTTTTTT	CASSQPSNEKLFF
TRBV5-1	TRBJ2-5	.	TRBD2	TGCGCCAGCAGCTTGGAAAATAGCGGGAGAGGTGGAGAGACCCAGTACTTC	CASSLENSGRGGETQYF
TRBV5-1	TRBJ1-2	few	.	TGCGCCAGCAGCGAGACATCGAACTATGGCTACACCTTC	CASSETSNYGYTF
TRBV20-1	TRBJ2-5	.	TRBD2	TGCAGTGCTAAGGCAAGCGGGAGAAAAGAGACCCAGTACTTC	CSAKASGRKETQYF
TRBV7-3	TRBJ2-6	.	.	TGTGCCAGCAAGCCCGACTCTGGGGCCAACGTCCTGACTTTC	CASKPDSGANVLTF
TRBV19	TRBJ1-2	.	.	TGTGCCAGTAGGAAGGACAGCTTAAACTATGGCTACACCTTC	CASRKDSLNYGYTF
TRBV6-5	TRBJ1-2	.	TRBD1	TGTGCCAGCAGTTACAGGGGGCGTGTGGCTGGCTACACCTTC	CASSYRGRVAGYTF
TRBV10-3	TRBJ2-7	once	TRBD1	TGTGCCATCAGTGAGAGGGGGGGACAGGGCTCCTACGAGCAGTACTTC	CAISERGGQGSYEQYF
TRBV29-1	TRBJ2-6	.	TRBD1	TGCAGCGTGAGTGGAGAGACAGGGACAGGGGCCAACGTCCTGACTTTC	CSVSGETGTGANVLTF
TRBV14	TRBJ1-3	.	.	TGTGCCAGCAACAGGGCGCACTCTGGAAACACCATATATTTT	CASNRAHSGNTIYF
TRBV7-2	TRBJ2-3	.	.	TGTGCCAGCAGCCCTAAGTCAGAGACAGATACGCAGTATTTT	CASSPKSETDTQYF
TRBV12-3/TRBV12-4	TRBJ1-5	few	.	TGTGCCAGCAAAGAGTCGGGGAATCAGCCCCAGCATTTT	CASKESGNQPQHF
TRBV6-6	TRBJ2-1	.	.	TGTGCCAGCAGTTACTCGGCCGACAATGAGCAGTTCTTC	CASSYSADNEQFF